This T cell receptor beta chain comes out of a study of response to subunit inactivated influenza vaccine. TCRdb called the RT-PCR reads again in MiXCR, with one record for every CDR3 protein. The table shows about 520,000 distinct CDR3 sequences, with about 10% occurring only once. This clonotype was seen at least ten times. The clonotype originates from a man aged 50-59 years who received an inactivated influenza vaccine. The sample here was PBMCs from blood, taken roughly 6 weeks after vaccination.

The CDR3: CSATRGTSYNEQFF. As DNA, the CDR3 is TGCAGTGCTACACGCGGGACCTCCTACAATGAGCAGTTCTTC. V is TRBV20-1 and J is TRBJ2-1; possible D gene TRBD2, 6 bases. Trimming took 4 bases from V and 0 from J, leaving 10 bases between them. This CDR3 has 14 amino acids. The germline V gene encodes CDR1 DFQATT and CDR2 SNEGSKA (reference sequence).